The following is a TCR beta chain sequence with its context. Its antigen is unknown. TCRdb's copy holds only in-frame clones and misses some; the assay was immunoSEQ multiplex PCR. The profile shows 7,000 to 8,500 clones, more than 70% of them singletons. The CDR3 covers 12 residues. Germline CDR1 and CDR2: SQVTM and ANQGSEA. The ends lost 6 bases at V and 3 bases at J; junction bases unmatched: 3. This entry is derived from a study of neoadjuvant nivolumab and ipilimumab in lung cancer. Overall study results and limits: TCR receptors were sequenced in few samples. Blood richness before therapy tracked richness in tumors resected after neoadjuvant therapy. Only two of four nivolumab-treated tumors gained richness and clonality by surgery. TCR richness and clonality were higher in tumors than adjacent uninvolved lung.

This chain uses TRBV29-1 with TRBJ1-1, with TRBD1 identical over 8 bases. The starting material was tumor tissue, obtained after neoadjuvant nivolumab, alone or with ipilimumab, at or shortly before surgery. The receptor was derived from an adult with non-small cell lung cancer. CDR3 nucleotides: TGCAGCGTCGGGACAGGAGACACTGAAGCTTTCTTT. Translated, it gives CSVGTGDTEAFF.